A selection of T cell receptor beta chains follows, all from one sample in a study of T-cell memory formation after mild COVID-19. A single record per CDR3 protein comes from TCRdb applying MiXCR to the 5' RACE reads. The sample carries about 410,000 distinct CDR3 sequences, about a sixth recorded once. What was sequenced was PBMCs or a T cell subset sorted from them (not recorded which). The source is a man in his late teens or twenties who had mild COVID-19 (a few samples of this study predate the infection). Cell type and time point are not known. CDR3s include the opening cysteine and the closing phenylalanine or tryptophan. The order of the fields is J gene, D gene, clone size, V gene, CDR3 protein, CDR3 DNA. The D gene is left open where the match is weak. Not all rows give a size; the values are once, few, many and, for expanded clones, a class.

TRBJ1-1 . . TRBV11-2 CASSPGDEAFF TGTGCCAGCAGCCCAGGCGATGAAGCTTTCTTT
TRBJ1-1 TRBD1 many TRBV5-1 CASSSGQMNTEAFF TGCGCCAGCAGCTCGGGACAGATGAACACTGAAGCTTTCTTT
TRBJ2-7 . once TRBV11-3 CASSFGAGSEQYF TGTGCCAGCAGCTTCGGAGCAGGATCCGAGCAGTACTTC
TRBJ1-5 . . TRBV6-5 CASSYSRYQPQHF TGTGCCAGCAGTTACTCAAGGTATCAGCCCCAGCATTTT
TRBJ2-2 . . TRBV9 CASSARVEAGELFF TGTGCCAGCAGCGCCCGAGTTGAGGCCGGGGAGCTGTTTTTT
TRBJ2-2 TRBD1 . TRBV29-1 CSVVDRGSGELFF TGCAGCGTTGTAGACAGGGGATCCGGGGAGCTGTTTTTT
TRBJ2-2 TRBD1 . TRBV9 CASSVARQGGTGELFF TGTGCCAGCAGCGTAGCCCGACAGGGCGGCACCGGGGAGCTGTTTTTT
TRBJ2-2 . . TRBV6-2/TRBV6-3 CASSVWTAITGELFF TGTGCCAGCAGCGTTTGGACAGCCATCACCGGGGAGCTGTTTTTT
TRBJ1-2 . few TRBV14 CASSHQGNYGYTF TGTGCCAGCAGCCATCAGGGGAACTATGGCTACACCTTC
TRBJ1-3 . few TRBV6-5 CASSYGTLSGNTIYF TGTGCCAGCAGTTACGGGACACTCTCTGGAAACACCATATATTTT
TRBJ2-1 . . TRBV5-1 CASSFRLYNEQFF TGCGCCAGCAGCTTCCGTCTCTACAATGAGCAGTTCTTC
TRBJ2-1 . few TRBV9 CASSVGGGASSEQFF TGTGCCAGCAGCGTAGGAGGGGGGGCTAGTAGTGAGCAGTTCTTC
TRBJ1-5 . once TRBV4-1 CASSQDQGFWAQHF TGCGCCAGCAGCCAAGACCAGGGATTTTGGGCCCAGCATTTT